This T cell receptor beta chain emerged from a study of identical twins. Each CDR3 protein gets one entry after TCRdb re-called the 5' RACE reads with MiXCR. This repertoire shows approximately 210,000 distinct CDR3 sequences, under 8.5% found once; its top ten account for more than 14%. These sequences were also reported in another study, on T cells expressing NK-cell markers.

The sample consisted of CD8+ T cells sorted from blood. The source of this sequence is a woman aged 18-29 years in good health.

The CDR3 DNA is TGTGCCAGCGGCCCGGGGGGGGATCCTGAGCAGTTCTTC. It is translated as CASGPGGDPEQFF. V is TRBV11-2 and J is TRBJ2-1; 8 positions agree with TRBD2. J gave up 9 bases and V 8 bases, and 9 bases lay outside the gene matches. Per germline, CDR1 SGHAT and CDR2 FQNNGV. The CDR3 contains 13 residues.